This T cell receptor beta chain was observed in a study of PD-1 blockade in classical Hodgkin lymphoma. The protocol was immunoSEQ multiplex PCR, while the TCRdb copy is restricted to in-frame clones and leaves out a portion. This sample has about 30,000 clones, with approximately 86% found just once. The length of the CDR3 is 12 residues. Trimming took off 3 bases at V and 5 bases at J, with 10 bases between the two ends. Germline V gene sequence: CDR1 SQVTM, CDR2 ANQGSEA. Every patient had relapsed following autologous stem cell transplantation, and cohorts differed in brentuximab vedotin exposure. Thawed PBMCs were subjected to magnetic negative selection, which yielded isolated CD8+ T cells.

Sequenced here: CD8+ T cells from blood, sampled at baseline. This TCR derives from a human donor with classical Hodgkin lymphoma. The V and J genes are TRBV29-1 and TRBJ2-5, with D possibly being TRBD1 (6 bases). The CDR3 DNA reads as TGCAGCGTTGACATCCAGGGGGAGACCCAGTACTTC. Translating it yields CSVDIQGETQYF. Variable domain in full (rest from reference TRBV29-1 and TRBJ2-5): SAVISQKPSRDICQRGTSLTIQCQVDSQVTMMFWYRQQPGQSLTLIATANQGSEATYESGFVIDKFPISRPNLTFSTLTVSNMSPEDSSIYLCSVDIQGETQYFGPGTRLLVL.